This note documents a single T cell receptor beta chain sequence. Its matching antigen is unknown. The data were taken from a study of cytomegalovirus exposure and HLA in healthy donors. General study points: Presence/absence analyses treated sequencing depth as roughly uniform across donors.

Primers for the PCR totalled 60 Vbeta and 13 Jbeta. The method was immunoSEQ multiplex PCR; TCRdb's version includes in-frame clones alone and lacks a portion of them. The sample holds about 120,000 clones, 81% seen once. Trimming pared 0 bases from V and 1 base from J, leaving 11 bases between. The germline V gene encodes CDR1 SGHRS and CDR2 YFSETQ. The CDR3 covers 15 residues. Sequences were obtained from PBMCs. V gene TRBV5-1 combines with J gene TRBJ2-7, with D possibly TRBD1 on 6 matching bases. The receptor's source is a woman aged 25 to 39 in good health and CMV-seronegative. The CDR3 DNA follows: TGCGCCAGCAGCTTGGAAGGGGGAAGGTCCTACGAGCAGTACTTC. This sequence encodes CASSLEGGRSYEQYF.